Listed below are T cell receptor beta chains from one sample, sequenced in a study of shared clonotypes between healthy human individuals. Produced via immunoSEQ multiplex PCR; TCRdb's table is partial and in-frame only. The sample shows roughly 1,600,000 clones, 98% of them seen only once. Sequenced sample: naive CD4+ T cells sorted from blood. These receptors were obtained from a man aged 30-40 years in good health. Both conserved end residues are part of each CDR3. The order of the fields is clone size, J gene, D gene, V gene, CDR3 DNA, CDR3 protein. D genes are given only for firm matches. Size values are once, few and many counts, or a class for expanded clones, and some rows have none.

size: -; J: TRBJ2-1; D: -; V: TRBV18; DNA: TGTGCCAGCTCACCCCCCGGGCCGTCTGGCTATGAGCAGTTCTTC; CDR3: CASSPPGPSGYEQFF
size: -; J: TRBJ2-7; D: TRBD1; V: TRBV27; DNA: TGTGCCAGCAGTTCACCCACAGGGGGCTCCTACGAGCAGTACTTC; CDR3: CASSSPTGGSYEQYF
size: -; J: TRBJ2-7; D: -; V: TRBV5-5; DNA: TGTGCCAGCAGCTTGCGCTACGAGCAGTACTTC; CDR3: CASSLRYEQYF
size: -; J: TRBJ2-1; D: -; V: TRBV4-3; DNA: TGCGCCAGCGGAGAGGACAGATGGTCCTACAATGAGCAGTTCTTC; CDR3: CASGEDRWSYNEQFF
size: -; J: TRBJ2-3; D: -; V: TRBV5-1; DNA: TGCGCCAGCAGCTTGGGTGACATCGGCCTAGGAGATACGCAGTATTTT; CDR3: CASSLGDIGLGDTQYF
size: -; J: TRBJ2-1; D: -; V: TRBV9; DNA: TGTGCCAGCAGCGTAGAGACTTTGACTGAGCAGTTCTTC; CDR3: CASSVETLTEQFF
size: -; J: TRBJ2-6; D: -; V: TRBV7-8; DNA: TGTGCCAGCAGCTTCTGGGCCAACGTCCTGACTTTC; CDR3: CASSFWANVLTF
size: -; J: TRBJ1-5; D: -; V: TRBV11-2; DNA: TGTGCCAGCAGCTTAGGAGCAGGGCCGTTTGGAAATCAGCCCCAGCATTTT; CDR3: CASSLGAGPFGNQPQHF
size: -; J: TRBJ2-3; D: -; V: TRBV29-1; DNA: TGCACGGCGCGGGGACTCACAGATACGCAGTATTTT; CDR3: CTARGLTDTQYF
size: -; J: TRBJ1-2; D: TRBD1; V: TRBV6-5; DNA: TGTGCCAGCAGATCCGGGACAGCCTATGGCTACACCTTC; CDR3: CASRSGTAYGYTF
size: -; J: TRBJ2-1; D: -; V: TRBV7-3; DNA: TGTGCCAGCAGCTTAGGTGGCGGCAATGAGCAGTTCTTC; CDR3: CASSLGGGNEQFF
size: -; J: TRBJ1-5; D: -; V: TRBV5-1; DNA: TGCGCCAGCAGCTTGGACCCCCTCGGGGGCGCCGGCAATCAGCCCCAGCATTTT; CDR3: CASSLDPLGGAGNQPQHF
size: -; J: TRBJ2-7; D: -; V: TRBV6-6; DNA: TGTGCCAGCAGACCCCCGGGGCAGGGCCACGAGCAGTACTTC; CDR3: CASRPPGQGHEQYF
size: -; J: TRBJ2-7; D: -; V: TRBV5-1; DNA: TGCGCCAGCAAGGGCGACTCCTACGAGCAGTACTTC; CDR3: CASKGDSYEQYF
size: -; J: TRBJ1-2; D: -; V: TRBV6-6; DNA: TGTGCCAGCAGTTATGACGGACCTAACTATGGCTACACCTTC; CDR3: CASSYDGPNYGYTF
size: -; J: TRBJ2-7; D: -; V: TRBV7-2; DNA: TGTGCCAGCAGCTTAACCCTAGGAGGACTCTCCTACGAGCAGTACTTC; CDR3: CASSLTLGGLSYEQYF
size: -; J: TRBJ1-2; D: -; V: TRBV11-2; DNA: TGTGCCAGCAGCTTAGACCCCATCAGGGACTATGGCTACACCTTC; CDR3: CASSLDPIRDYGYTF
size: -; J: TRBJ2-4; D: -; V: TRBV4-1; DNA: TGCGCCAGCAGCCAAGTCGGCCAGGGTATTAACATTCAGTACTTC; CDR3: CASSQVGQGINIQYF
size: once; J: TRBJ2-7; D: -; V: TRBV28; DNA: TGTGCCACCCTTGGGACGGGGCGAAACGAGCAGTACTTC; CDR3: CATLGTGRNEQYF
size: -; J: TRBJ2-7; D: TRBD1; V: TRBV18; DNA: TGTGCCAGCTCACCGCCCGGGACAGGGCGCTCCGAGCAGTACTTC; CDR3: CASSPPGTGRSEQYF
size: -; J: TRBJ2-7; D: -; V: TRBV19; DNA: TGTGCCAGTAGTATTTCAGCCGGCAACGAGCAGTACTTC; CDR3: CASSISAGNEQYF
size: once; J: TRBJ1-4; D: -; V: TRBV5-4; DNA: TGTGCCAGCAGCGACCATAGTGGGACGCAGAAGCTTGCAACTAATGAAAAACTGTTTTTT; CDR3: CASSDHSGTQKLATNEKLFF
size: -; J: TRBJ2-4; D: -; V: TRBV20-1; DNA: TGCAGTGGAACAGCCAAAAACATTCAGTACTTC; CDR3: CSGTAKNIQYF
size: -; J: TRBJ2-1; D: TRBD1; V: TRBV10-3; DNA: TGTGCCATCAGTGAGTCAGGGGGCGCCTACAATGAGCAGTTCTTC; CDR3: CAISESGGAYNEQFF
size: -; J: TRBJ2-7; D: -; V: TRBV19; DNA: TGTGCCAGTAGTGTGGTTTGGGGCGAGCAGTACTTC; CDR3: CASSVVWGEQYF
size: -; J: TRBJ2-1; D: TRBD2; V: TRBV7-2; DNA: TGTGCCAGCAGCTTAGGTTCGGGACTAGGGGCTTTCAATGAGCAGTTCTTC; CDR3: CASSLGSGLGAFNEQFF
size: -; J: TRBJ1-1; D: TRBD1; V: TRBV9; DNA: TGTGCCAGCAGCGCGACAGGGACCCCCTTAGACAGGCGTGCTTTCTTT; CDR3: CASSATGTPLDRRAFF
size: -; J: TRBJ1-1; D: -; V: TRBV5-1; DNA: TGCGCCAGCAGCTTGGCCGCAGGTTCCACTGAAGCTTTCTTT; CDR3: CASSLAAGSTEAFF
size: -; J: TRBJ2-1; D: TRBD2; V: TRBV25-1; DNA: TGTGCCAGCAGTGGAGATAGCGGGGAGCAGTTCTTC; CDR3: CASSGDSGEQFF
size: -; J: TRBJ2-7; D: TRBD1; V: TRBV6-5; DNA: TGTGCCAGCAGTCGGGACAGGGCGCACGAGCAGTACTTC; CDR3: CASSRDRAHEQYF
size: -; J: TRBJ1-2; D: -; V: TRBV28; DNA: TGTGCCAGCAGTTTGCTGATGCTCGGGGCTTCGAGTAGCTATGGCTACACCTTC; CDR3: CASSLLMLGASSSYGYTF